These T cell receptor beta chains were read from a single sample in a study of T cells after somatic rescue of genetic block. Sequenced by immunoSEQ multiplex PCR; TCRdb stores in-frame clones only, minus some. The table has fewer than 15,000 clones, approximately 70% seen once; the top ten hold around 21%. The sequenced material came from peripheral blood mononuclear cells (PBMCs). Source of these receptors: a boy aged 5-17 years. The CDR3 runs from the conserved cysteine through the conserved F or W. A D gene is named only where the DNA matches it firmly. Clone size, where shown, is once, few, many, or a class for clones that have expanded.

abundance: -
j_gene: TRBJ1-4
v_gene: TRBV10-3
d_gene: -
CDR3nt: TGTGCCATCAGTGAGTCGGGGGTAACTAATGAAAAACTGTTTTTT
CDR3aa: CAISESGVTNEKLFF

abundance: -
j_gene: TRBJ2-7
v_gene: TRBV6-5
d_gene: TRBD2
CDR3nt: TGTGCCAGCAGTTACTCTCGGGGGGGCCGCTCCTACGAGCAGTACTTC
CDR3aa: CASSYSRGGRSYEQYF

abundance: -
j_gene: TRBJ1-2
v_gene: TRBV18
d_gene: -
CDR3nt: TGTGCCAGCTCACCCACATTCGAGGGGAACTATGGCTACACCTTC
CDR3aa: CASSPTFEGNYGYTF

abundance: few
j_gene: TRBJ2-7
v_gene: TRBV19
d_gene: TRBD1
CDR3nt: TGTGCCAGTAGTATGAGAGGGACAGGCGTCTACGAGCAGTACTTC
CDR3aa: CASSMRGTGVYEQYF

abundance: -
j_gene: TRBJ2-3
v_gene: TRBV2
d_gene: -
CDR3nt: TGTGCCAGCAGTGACATTAGCACAGATACGCAGTATTTT
CDR3aa: CASSDISTDTQYF

abundance: -
j_gene: TRBJ1-1
v_gene: TRBV5-1
d_gene: -
CDR3nt: TGCGCCAGCAGCTTGGAGGAAGGGCTTAACACTGAAGCTTTCTTT
CDR3aa: CASSLEEGLNTEAFF

abundance: once
j_gene: TRBJ1-1
v_gene: TRBV10-3
d_gene: TRBD1
CDR3nt: TGTGCCAGCCTACAGGGGATGAACACTGAAGCTTTCTTT
CDR3aa: CASLQGMNTEAFF

abundance: few
j_gene: TRBJ1-6
v_gene: TRBV12-5
d_gene: TRBD1
CDR3nt: TGTGCTAGTGACTTGTCGGACAGGCCCTCCTATAATTCACCCCTCCACTTT
CDR3aa: CASDLSDRPSYNSPLHF

abundance: -
j_gene: TRBJ2-3
v_gene: TRBV11-2
d_gene: -
CDR3nt: TGTGCCAGCAGCTTAGCAGTGGCTCCGGGCACGCAGTATTTT
CDR3aa: CASSLAVAPGTQYF

abundance: -
j_gene: TRBJ1-1
v_gene: TRBV6-5
d_gene: TRBD1
CDR3nt: TGTGCCACCCTCCTACGAGGGGGCAAAGCTGAAGCTTTCTTT
CDR3aa: CATLLRGGKAEAFF

abundance: once
j_gene: TRBJ2-2
v_gene: TRBV5-1
d_gene: -
CDR3nt: TGCGCCACCGATACAGGGATTCACACCGGGGAGCTGTTTTTT
CDR3aa: CATDTGIHTGELFF

abundance: medium-sized
j_gene: TRBJ2-7
v_gene: TRBV9
d_gene: -
CDR3nt: TGTGCCAGCAGCGCCGGACTCATTCCTTCCGAGCAGTACTTC
CDR3aa: CASSAGLIPSEQYF

abundance: -
j_gene: TRBJ1-2
v_gene: TRBV10-1
d_gene: -
CDR3nt: TGCGCCAGCACGCGAAAGACCTATGGCTACACCTTC
CDR3aa: CASTRKTYGYTF

abundance: -
j_gene: TRBJ1-6
v_gene: TRBV5-1
d_gene: TRBD1
CDR3nt: TGCGCCAGCAGCTTCCTGACAGGGAGTACCCTCCACTTT
CDR3aa: CASSFLTGSTLHF

abundance: -
j_gene: TRBJ1-5
v_gene: TRBV21-1
d_gene: -
CDR3nt: TGTGCCAGCAGCCACAAAAGGGACAGGGGGTCGAGGGCACGCTGGGGCAATCAGCCCCAGCATTTT
CDR3aa: CASSHKRDRGSRARWGNQPQHF

abundance: few
j_gene: TRBJ2-2
v_gene: TRBV19
d_gene: TRBD2
CDR3nt: TGTGCCAGTAACCGAGGGACTAGCTCCACCGGGGAGCTGTTTTTT
CDR3aa: CASNRGTSSTGELFF

abundance: -
j_gene: TRBJ1-4
v_gene: TRBV5-4
d_gene: TRBD1
CDR3nt: TGTGCCAGCACCCTAACAGGGGAGCTGACTAATGAAAAACTGTTTTTT
CDR3aa: CASTLTGELTNEKLFF

abundance: few
j_gene: TRBJ1-5
v_gene: TRBV2
d_gene: TRBD1
CDR3nt: TGTGCCAGCACCCAGGGGGGGGCTCAGCCCCAGCATTTT
CDR3aa: CASTQGGAQPQHF